Listed below are T cell receptor beta chains from one sample, sequenced in a study of shared clonotypes between healthy human individuals. Profiled with immunoSEQ multiplex PCR; TCRdb holds only in-frame clones, not every one. The sample consists of 330,000 or so clones, 70% to 75% of them appearing once. Sequenced input: memory CD4+ T cells sorted from blood. The source of these receptors is a man aged 25-45 years in good health. CDR3s include the opening cysteine and the closing phenylalanine or tryptophan. The D gene is left open where the match is weak. The size entry is marked missing in some rows and otherwise reads once, few, many or a size class.

V gene: TRBV5-4
clone size: -
D gene: TRBD2
J gene: TRBJ2-1
CDR3 DNA: TGTGCCAGCAGCTTAGACGGGAGGGCCTTCTACAATGAGCAGTTCTTC
CDR3 protein: CASSLDGRAFYNEQFF

V gene: TRBV5-1
clone size: -
D gene: TRBD1
J gene: TRBJ1-5
CDR3 DNA: TGCGCCAGCAGCTTGGGGACAGGGGCCGGGCAGCCCCAGCATTTT
CDR3 protein: CASSLGTGAGQPQHF

V gene: TRBV7-8
clone size: -
D gene: TRBD1
J gene: TRBJ1-1
CDR3 DNA: TGTGCCAGCAGCACCAGGACAGGGAACACTGAAGCTTTCTTT
CDR3 protein: CASSTRTGNTEAFF

V gene: TRBV2
clone size: -
D gene: TRBD2
J gene: TRBJ2-2
CDR3 DNA: TGTGCCACAGGACTAGCTGTGGCCGGGGAGCTGTTTTTT
CDR3 protein: CATGLAVAGELFF

V gene: TRBV28
clone size: -
D gene: TRBD2
J gene: TRBJ2-7
CDR3 DNA: TGTGCCAGCAGGACTAGCGGACGATCCTACGAGCAGTACTTC
CDR3 protein: CASRTSGRSYEQYF

V gene: TRBV7-8
clone size: -
D gene: -
J gene: TRBJ1-1
CDR3 DNA: TGTGCCAGCAGCTTAGCAACTAACACCGTTGAAGCTTTCTTT
CDR3 protein: CASSLATNTVEAFF

V gene: TRBV28
clone size: -
D gene: TRBD1
J gene: TRBJ1-5
CDR3 DNA: TGTGCCAGCAGTTGGAGGGACAGGGGTTGGAATCAGCCCCAGCATTTT
CDR3 protein: CASSWRDRGWNQPQHF

V gene: TRBV10-3
clone size: -
D gene: -
J gene: TRBJ2-7
CDR3 DNA: TGTGCCATCAGTGAGCTCTACGAGCAGTACTTC
CDR3 protein: CAISELYEQYF

V gene: TRBV28
clone size: -
D gene: -
J gene: TRBJ2-7
CDR3 DNA: TGTGCCAGCAGCACCTCCAGCGGAAGCTCCTACGAGCAGTACTTC
CDR3 protein: CASSTSSGSSYEQYF

V gene: TRBV18
clone size: -
D gene: -
J gene: TRBJ2-7
CDR3 DNA: TGTGCCAGCTCACGAGGGACACCTAGGAACTACGAGCAGTACTTC
CDR3 protein: CASSRGTPRNYEQYF

V gene: TRBV5-6
clone size: -
D gene: -
J gene: TRBJ2-2
CDR3 DNA: TGTGCCAGCAGCTCTGGGGGGGCGCTTGGTACCGGGGAGCTGTTTTTT
CDR3 protein: CASSSGGALGTGELFF

V gene: TRBV19
clone size: few
D gene: -
J gene: TRBJ1-5
CDR3 DNA: TGTGCCAGTAGTATTACAGGACAGATCAATCAGCCCCAGCATTTT
CDR3 protein: CASSITGQINQPQHF

V gene: TRBV2
clone size: -
D gene: TRBD1
J gene: TRBJ2-3
CDR3 DNA: TGTGCCAGCAACAACCTCACAGGGGGCGTAGATACGCAGTATTTT
CDR3 protein: CASNNLTGGVDTQYF

V gene: TRBV7-6
clone size: few
D gene: -
J gene: TRBJ1-1
CDR3 DNA: TGTGCCAGCAGCTTAGGGGGCAAGGGCACTGAAGCTTTCTTT
CDR3 protein: CASSLGGKGTEAFF

V gene: TRBV18
clone size: once
D gene: -
J gene: TRBJ2-7
CDR3 DNA: TGTGCCAGCTCACCTGACACGTACGAGCAGTACTTC
CDR3 protein: CASSPDTYEQYF

V gene: TRBV5-6
clone size: -
D gene: TRBD2
J gene: TRBJ2-1
CDR3 DNA: TGTGCCAGCAGCCGAAGGACTAGCGGGACCTACAATGAGCAGTTCTTC
CDR3 protein: CASSRRTSGTYNEQFF

V gene: TRBV2
clone size: many
D gene: -
J gene: TRBJ1-5
CDR3 DNA: TGTGCCAGCAGTTTTGAGAGGTCTGACAATCAGCCCCAGCATTTT
CDR3 protein: CASSFERSDNQPQHF

V gene: TRBV5-8
clone size: -
D gene: TRBD2
J gene: TRBJ2-7
CDR3 DNA: TGTGCCAGCAGCCATAGCGGGAAGAACTTC
CDR3 protein: CASSHSGKNF

V gene: TRBV5-1
clone size: -
D gene: TRBD2
J gene: TRBJ2-1
CDR3 DNA: TGCGCCAGCAGCTTTATCACGGGGGGGCGGAATGAGCAGTTCTTC
CDR3 protein: CASSFITGGRNEQFF

V gene: TRBV30
clone size: -
D gene: -
J gene: TRBJ2-1
CDR3 DNA: TGTGCCTGGAGTGTGGTCGGCGGGCAGGCTGAGCAGTTCTTC
CDR3 protein: CAWSVVGGQAEQFF

V gene: TRBV5-1
clone size: -
D gene: -
J gene: TRBJ1-1
CDR3 DNA: TGCGCCAGCAGCTTTGGAGGGAGAATCACTGAAGCTTTCTTT
CDR3 protein: CASSFGGRITEAFF

V gene: TRBV19
clone size: -
D gene: TRBD1
J gene: TRBJ1-3
CDR3 DNA: TGTGCCAGTAAGACAGGGGGCTCTGGAAACACCATATATTTT
CDR3 protein: CASKTGGSGNTIYF

V gene: TRBV10-2
clone size: once
D gene: -
J gene: TRBJ2-1
CDR3 DNA: TGCGCCAGCAGTGATTGGCAATACAATGAGCAGTTCTTC
CDR3 protein: CASSDWQYNEQFF

V gene: TRBV27
clone size: few
D gene: -
J gene: TRBJ1-2
CDR3 DNA: TGTGCCAGCAGTTCGTGGGGGCCTGCCTATGGCTACACCTTC
CDR3 protein: CASSSWGPAYGYTF

V gene: TRBV7-7
clone size: -
D gene: TRBD1
J gene: TRBJ2-7
CDR3 DNA: TGTGCCAGCAGCGCACGCGCGACAGGGGAAGACGAGCAGTACTTC
CDR3 protein: CASSARATGEDEQYF

V gene: TRBV7-9
clone size: -
D gene: -
J gene: TRBJ2-7
CDR3 DNA: TGTGCCAGCAGCTTAGCTCTGCCTAGCATCGACTACGAGCAGTACTTC
CDR3 protein: CASSLALPSIDYEQYF

V gene: TRBV5-1
clone size: -
D gene: TRBD2
J gene: TRBJ2-1
CDR3 DNA: TGCGCCAGCAGCTCCCCCTACAAAGGACTAGCGGGAGGAGCATACAATGAGCAGTTCTTC
CDR3 protein: CASSSPYKGLAGGAYNEQFF

V gene: TRBV7-9
clone size: -
D gene: -
J gene: TRBJ2-5
CDR3 DNA: TGTGCCAGCAGCTCTGGACAGACCCAAGAGACCCAGTACTTC
CDR3 protein: CASSSGQTQETQYF

V gene: TRBV6-4
clone size: few
D gene: -
J gene: TRBJ2-1
CDR3 DNA: TGTGCCAGCAGCCAAGATGGGCAGAACAATGAGCAGTTCTTC
CDR3 protein: CASSQDGQNNEQFF

V gene: TRBV2
clone size: -
D gene: -
J gene: TRBJ2-3
CDR3 DNA: TGTGCCAACTCTGCGCGGCAGGTCGGAGATACGCAGTATTTT
CDR3 protein: CANSARQVGDTQYF

V gene: TRBV15
clone size: -
D gene: -
J gene: TRBJ1-2
CDR3 DNA: TGTGCCATCAGAACAGGGTACGACGATGGCTACACCTTC
CDR3 protein: CAIRTGYDDGYTF

V gene: TRBV5-6
clone size: -
D gene: -
J gene: TRBJ2-2
CDR3 DNA: TGTGCCAGCAGCAATTGGGGGTTTGGCACCGGGGAGCTGTTTTTT
CDR3 protein: CASSNWGFGTGELFF

V gene: TRBV5-1
clone size: -
D gene: -
J gene: TRBJ2-1
CDR3 DNA: TGCGCCAGCAGCTTTGACTACAATGAGCAGTTCTTC
CDR3 protein: CASSFDYNEQFF

V gene: TRBV7-8
clone size: -
D gene: TRBD2
J gene: TRBJ2-3
CDR3 DNA: TGTGCCAGCAGCTTTCGAGCGGGAACGGGAAGCACAGATACGCAGTATTTT
CDR3 protein: CASSFRAGTGSTDTQYF

V gene: TRBV30
clone size: -
D gene: -
J gene: TRBJ1-1
CDR3 DNA: TGTGCCTGGACCCCAATAGGAGGGAGCACTGAAGCTTTCTTT
CDR3 protein: CAWTPIGGSTEAFF

V gene: TRBV2
clone size: -
D gene: -
J gene: TRBJ2-6
CDR3 DNA: TGTGCCAGCAGTGAGGAGAGGGCTGGGGCCAACGTCCTGACTTTC
CDR3 protein: CASSEERAGANVLTF